One TCR beta chain is described in this entry. Its antigen is unidentified. This sample is drawn from a study of T-cell memory formation after mild COVID-19. Study-wide results and caveats: The finding that pre-infection memory included some responding clones suggested that cross-reactive memory joined. The main location of contracting CD4+ clones was CM and EM, and that of contracting CD8+ clones was EMRA.

Sample barcodes and UMIs were carried by the TCR alpha and TCR beta cDNA libraries that 5'RACE generated with constant-segment primers. One entry per CDR3 protein, called by TCRdb with MiXCR from the 5' RACE reads. The table lists about 400,000 distinct CDR3 sequences, about 25% of them singletons. Material for sequencing was PBMCs or a T cell subset sorted from them (not recorded which). The TCR sequence derives from an adult woman who had mild COVID-19 (a few samples of this study predate the infection). Cell type and time point are not known.

CDR3: CASSPTGVQGEYF. The CDR3 DNA sequence: TGTGCCAGCAGTCCGACCGGGGTGCAGGGGGAGTATTTT. The chain has TRBV12-3 or TRBV12-4 and TRBJ2-3, with 7 positions matching TRBD1. The CDR3 runs to 13 residues. J lost 13 bases, V lost 5 bases, and 12 bases had no gene match.